These 20 T cell receptor beta chains were sequenced from one sample in a study of molecular identifiers for immune sequencing clone quantification. TCRdb redid the calling of the PCR reads with MiXCR, one entry per CDR3 protein. The sample includes over 550,000 distinct CDR3 sequences, 25% seen only once; the top ten take about 0.81%. Sequencing was performed on naive CD8+ T cells from blood, with Jurkat cell RNA spiked in. Subset meaning: FACS-sorted CD8+CD4-CCR7+CD45RA+ naive T cells. The receptors were sampled from a human donor in good health. Some libraries in this study had Jurkat cell RNA spiked in.

This clonotype was observed at least ten times. The gene calls are TRBV6-2 or TRBV6-3 and TRBJ1-1; D is perhaps TRBD1 (5 bases). Germline CDR1 and CDR2: MNHEY and SVGEGT. CDR3 length: 14 residues. V lost 7 bases to trimming and J lost 2 bases, with 14 bases between them. The CDR3: CASMTDGLNTEAFF. The CDR3 DNA sequence: TGTGCCAGCATGACAGACGGCCTAAACACTGAAGCTTTCTTT.

J is TRBJ2-7 and V is TRBV7-9; D could derive from TRBD1 or TRBD2 (7 bases each). Trimming cost V 5 bases and J 12 bases, with 17 bases left between them. Germline loops: CDR1 SEHNR, CDR2 FQNEAQ (reference sequence). The CDR3 sequence is 12 residues long. This CDR3 reads CASSPGGDAPYF. DNA for the CDR3: TGTGCCAGCAGCCCAGGGGGGGACGCGCCGTACTTC.

This chain joins TRBV7-2 and TRBJ1-4; no definite D call. CDR3 length: 13 residues. Germline-derived CDR1 and CDR2 are SGHTA and FQGNSA. V lost 0 bases and J 7 bases, leaving 6 bases between the germline ends. Written as DNA, the CDR3 is TGTGCCAGCAGCTTAGCGCTCAGTGAAAAACTGTTTTTT. Its protein is CASSLALSEKLFF.

This clonotype came up a few times. This chain uses TRBV6-2 or TRBV6-3 with TRBJ2-7; D may be TRBD1 or TRBD2 (5 bases each). Germline values: CDR1 MNHEY, CDR2 SVGEGT. This CDR3 has 13 residues. The ends were cut back, 4 bases at V and 7 bases at J, with 14 bases in the middle. CDR3 residues: CASSWGSLSEQYF. The CDR3 DNA sequence: TGTGCCAGCAGTTGGGGGAGCCTAAGTGAGCAGTACTTC.

V usage is TRBV3-2 and J usage is TRBJ2-7; TRBD1 is taken as the D call from the table, unchecked against the DNA. TRBV3-2 is shown as a pseudogene. The CDR3 has 15 amino acids. This chain's CDR3 is CASSHARDPFYEQYF. The CDR3 DNA follows: TGTGCCAGCAGTCATGCCCGGGACCCATTCTACGAGCAGTACTTC.

This clonotype showed up just a few times. DNA of the CDR3: TGTGCCAGTAGTACCCGACTAGCGGGAGGGCCTGGGGAGACCCAGTACTTC. Protein sequence: CASSTRLAGGPGETQYF. The rearrangement links TRBV19 to TRBJ2-5; 14 bases are shared with TRBD2. The V gene's germline CDR1 is LNHDA and CDR2 SQIVND (reference sequence). V lost 4 bases and J lost 5; bases outside the gene matches: 9. This CDR3 is built from 17 residues.

The table lists this clonotype with a few counts. The V gene is TRBV5-1, the J gene TRBJ2-7; the D gene is possibly TRBD2 (6 bases). The CDR3 is 16 amino acids. Germline values: CDR1 SGHRS, CDR2 YFSETQ. V was shortened by 1 base and J by 0 bases, with 14 bases between the two germline ends. The CDR3 is CASSLYGTDSSYEQYF. The CDR3 DNA is TGCGCCAGCAGCTTGTACGGGACTGACAGCTCCTACGAGCAGTACTTC.

About this clonotype itself: A much larger clone is a single base away; this may be a read error. V usage is TRBV7-9 and J usage is TRBJ2-5; either TRBD1 or TRBD2 may fit D (5 bases each). The CDR3 extends over 15 amino acids. Germline assignment: CDR1 SEHNR and CDR2 FQNEAQ (reference sequence). DNA of the CDR3: TGTGCCGGCAGCCCCCCCTCGGGGCGCCGCCTAATCCAGTACTTC. Translating gives CAGSPPSGRRLIQYF.

Turning to this clonotype: At one boundary the junction diverges from the germline segment, which might be a read error. The genes are TRBV5-1 and TRBJ2-1; D might be TRBD1 (7 bases). Germline CDR1 is SGHRS and CDR2 is YFSETQ. The CDR3 extends over 14 amino acids. The CDR3 DNA is TGCGCCAGCAGCTGGGGGGACAGATCGTTCTTCCTGTGCTTC. Its translation is CASSWGDRSFFLCF.

The chain carries TRBV27 and TRBJ1-1; D gene ambiguous. V was pared by 2 bases and J by 8 bases, with 9 bases between. This CDR3 region has 12 residues. Germline CDR1 reads MNHEY; CDR2 reads SMNVEV (reference sequence). The CDR3 loop is CASSLDGVEAFF. CDR3 DNA: TGTGCCAGCAGTTTAGACGGGGTAGAAGCTTTCTTT.

J is TRBJ2-7 and V is TRBV20-1; TRBD2 agrees at 9 bases. The CDR3 runs to 17 residues. V was clipped by 2 bases and J by 1 base; unmatched bases: 12. Germline V lookup: CDR1 DFQATT, CDR2 SNEGSKA (reference sequence). The CDR3 DNA is TGCAGTGCTAGACCCATCGGGGAGCGGGAGGTTTCCTACGAGCAGTACTTC. It encodes CSARPIGEREVSYEQYF.

This clonotype was counted only a few times. The rearrangement joins TRBV9 to TRBJ2-5; either TRBD1 or TRBD2 may fit D (5 bases each). The germline gives CDR1 SGDLS, CDR2 YYNGEE. Deletions cut 6 bases from V and 3 bases from J, with 15 bases between. The CDR3 totals 14 residues. CDR3 DNA sequence: TGTGCCAGCACCCCAGAGGGGCGGGAAGAGACCCAGTACTTC. Translating gives CASTPEGREETQYF.

The chain employs TRBV30 and TRBJ1-1; 8 nucleotides line up with TRBD1. Germline CDR1 GTSNPN, CDR2 SVGIG (reference sequence). The V segment lost 3 bases and the J segment 5 bases; nucleotides outside the gene matches: 8. This CDR3 has 14 amino acids. The CDR3 DNA reads TGTGCCTGGAGCAACACAGGGGGGGCAACTGAAGCTTTCTTT. Translating gives CAWSNTGGATEAFF.

The CDR3 loop is CAWSVIAAGVEKLFF. The CDR3 DNA is TGTGCCTGGAGTGTAATCGCGGCAGGGGTTGAAAAACTGTTTTTT. V is TRBV30 and J is TRBJ1-4, with a tentative D call TRBD1 (6 bases). Germline CDR1 GTSNPN, CDR2 SVGIG (reference sequence). V lost 0 bases and J lost 7, with 15 bases in between. CDR3 length equals 15 residues.

This clonotype was recorded a few times. The rearrangement joins TRBV10-1 to TRBJ2-3, with TRBD2 identical over 11 bases. With V trimmed by 3 bases and J by 4 bases, 3 bases remained unmatched. The germline gives CDR1 WNHNN, CDR2 SYGVQD (reference sequence). The CDR3 totals 15 residues. The CDR3 loop reads CASSDGTSGADTQYF. CDR3 coding DNA: TGCGCCAGCAGTGATGGGACTAGCGGTGCAGATACGCAGTATTTT.

Many counts were recorded for this clonotype. This sequence joins TRBV2 and TRBJ2-3, with 11 bases lining up with TRBD2. J was trimmed by 4 bases and V by 4 bases; bases with no gene match: 4. This CDR3 has 15 residues. CDR1 SNHLY and CDR2 FYNNEI come from the germline V gene. The CDR3 region is CASSAGTSGSDTQYF. CDR3 coding DNA: TGTGCCAGCAGTGCCGGGACTAGCGGTTCAGATACGCAGTATTTT.

This rearrangement joins TRBV6-1 to TRBJ2-7; no clear D. The germline V gene has CDR1 MNHNS and CDR2 SASEGT. This CDR3 is 15 amino acids long. The ends were cut back, 2 bases at V and 0 bases at J, with 11 bases in the middle. CDR3 in amino acids: CASSETVIISYEQYF. CDR3 nucleotide sequence: TGTGCCAGCAGTGAAACAGTGATTATCTCCTACGAGCAGTACTTC.

This chain links TRBV15 with TRBJ1-5; a weak D match, TRBD1 (5 bases). This CDR3 has 15 amino acids. The germline V and J ends were trimmed by 3 bases and 3 bases, with 12 bases remaining between them. Germline CDR1 is LNHNV and CDR2 is YYDKDF (reference sequence). The CDR3 here is CATSSGRQPNQPQHF. The DNA for the CDR3 is TGTGCCACCAGCAGTGGACGACAGCCCAATCAGCCCCAGCATTTT.

In this sample, this clonotype turned up a few times. The rearrangement links TRBV18 to TRBJ2-7, with 8 bases that match TRBD1. The CDR3 runs 15 residues. V gave up 4 bases and J gave up 2 bases; unmatched junction bases: 7. CDR1 and CDR2 (germline): KGHSH, LQKENI. The CDR3 loop reads CASSRGTGVPYEQYF. The CDR3, as DNA: TGTGCCAGCTCACGGGGGACAGGAGTTCCCTACGAGCAGTACTTC.

Comments on this clonotype: This may come from a read error, since a much larger clone is one base off. This chain connects TRBV6-6 to TRBJ2-5; D gene ambiguous. The V and J ends lost 4 bases and 2 bases respectively, with 20 bases between them. Per germline, CDR1 MNHNY and CDR2 SVGAGI (reference sequence). The CDR3 totals 17 residues. CDR3 nucleotides: TGTGCCAGCAGTTGCCAGCCTGCCACGGACGGGCAAGAGACCCAGTACTTC. Protein sequence: CASSCQPATDGQETQYF.